In its sample, the clone carrying this TCR beta chain was seen a few times. J gave up 0 bases and V 3 bases, and 2 bases lay outside the gene matches. This CDR3 is 16 amino acids long. The TCR beta CDR3 regions underwent amplification using RNA transcripts as the source. A set of HTBI primers served as the primers for a first-round RT-PCR of the TCR CDR3. TCRdb processed the multiplex PCR reads anew with MiXCR; each CDR3 protein has one entry. The sample shows 300,000 to 400,000 distinct CDR3 sequences, around a sixth of them seen only once. This sample is part of a study of T cells in Graves' hyperthyroidism and ophthalmopathy. Hyperthyroidism, newly diagnosed and lasting under 2 months, affected patients aged 18 to 65.

The sequence came from a woman aged 45-60 years with Graves' hyperthyroidism. The sample was blood. V is TRBV12-3 or TRBV12-4 and J is TRBJ2-1; 10 bases align to TRBD2. CDR3 coding DNA: TGTGCCAGCAGTTTGGCTAGCGGGAGCTCCTACAATGAGCAGTTCTTC. Protein product: CASSLASGSSYNEQFF.